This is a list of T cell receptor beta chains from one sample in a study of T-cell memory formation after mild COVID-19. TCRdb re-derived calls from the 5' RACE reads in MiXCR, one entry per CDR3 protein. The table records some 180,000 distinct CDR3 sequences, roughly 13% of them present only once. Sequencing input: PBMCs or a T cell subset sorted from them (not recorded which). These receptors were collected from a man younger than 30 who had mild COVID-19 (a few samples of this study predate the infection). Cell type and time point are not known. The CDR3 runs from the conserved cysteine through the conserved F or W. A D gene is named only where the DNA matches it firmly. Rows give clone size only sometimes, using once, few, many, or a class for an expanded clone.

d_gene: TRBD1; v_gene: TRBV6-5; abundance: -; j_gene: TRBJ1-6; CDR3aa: CASSPRTGAVGSPLHF; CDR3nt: TGTGCCAGCAGTCCTAGGACAGGGGCGGTAGGTTCACCCCTCCACTTT
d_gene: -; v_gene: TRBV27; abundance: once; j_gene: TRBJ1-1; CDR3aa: CASSKWGTEAFF; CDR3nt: TGTGCCAGCAGTAAATGGGGGACTGAAGCTTTCTTT
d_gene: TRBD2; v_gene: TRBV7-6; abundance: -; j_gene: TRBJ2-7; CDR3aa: CASSPLLTSGGSYEQYF; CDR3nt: TGTGCCAGCAGCCCGCTGCTGACTAGCGGGGGCTCCTACGAGCAGTACTTC
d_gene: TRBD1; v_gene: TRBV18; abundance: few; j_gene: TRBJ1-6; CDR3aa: CASSEGTGGLSPLHF; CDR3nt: TGTGCCAGCTCAGAGGGGACAGGGGGCCTCTCACCCCTCCACTTT
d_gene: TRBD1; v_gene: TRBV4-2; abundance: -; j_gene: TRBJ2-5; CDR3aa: CASSQEGGQGRQYF; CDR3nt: TGTGCCAGCAGCCAAGAAGGGGGCCAGGGCCGTCAGTACTTC
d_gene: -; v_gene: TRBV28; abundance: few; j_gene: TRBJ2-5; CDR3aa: CASSFRSETQYF; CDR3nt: TGTGCCAGCAGTTTTCGGTCGGAGACCCAGTACTTC
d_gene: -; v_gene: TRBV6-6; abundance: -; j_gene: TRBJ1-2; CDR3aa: CASSREDGDNYGYTF; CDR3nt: TGTGCCAGCAGCCGTGAGGACGGGGATAACTATGGCTACACCTTC
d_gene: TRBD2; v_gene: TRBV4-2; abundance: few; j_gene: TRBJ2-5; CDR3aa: CASSQVGGGQETQYF; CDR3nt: TGTGCCAGCAGCCAAGTTGGCGGGGGGCAAGAGACCCAGTACTTC
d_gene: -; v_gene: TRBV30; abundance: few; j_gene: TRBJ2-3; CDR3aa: CAWSPLSTGDTQYF; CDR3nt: TGTGCCTGGAGTCCCCTCTCGACGGGAGATACGCAGTATTTT
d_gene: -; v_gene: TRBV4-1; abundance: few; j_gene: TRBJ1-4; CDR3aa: CASSQREDEKLFF; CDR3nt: TGCGCCAGCAGCCAACGGGAAGATGAAAAACTGTTTTTT
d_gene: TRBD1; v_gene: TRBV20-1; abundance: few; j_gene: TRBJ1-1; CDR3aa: CSAPREGQMNTEAFF; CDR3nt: TGCAGTGCCCCGAGGGAGGGACAGATGAACACTGAAGCTTTCTTT
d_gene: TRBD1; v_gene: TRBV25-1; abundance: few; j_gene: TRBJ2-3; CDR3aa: CASSEQGATDTQYF; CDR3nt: TGTGCCAGCAGTGAACAGGGGGCAACGGATACGCAGTATTTT
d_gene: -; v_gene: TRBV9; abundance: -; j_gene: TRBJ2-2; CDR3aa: CASSVRGESGELFF; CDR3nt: TGTGCCAGCAGCGTTCGCGGCGAGTCCGGGGAGCTGTTTTTT
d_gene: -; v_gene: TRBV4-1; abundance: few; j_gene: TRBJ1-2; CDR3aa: CASSQRGTYGYTF; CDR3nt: TGCGCCAGCAGCCAACGGGGTACCTATGGCTACACCTTC
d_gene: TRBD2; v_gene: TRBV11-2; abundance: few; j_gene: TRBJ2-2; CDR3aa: CASIEMGTITGELFF; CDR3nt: TGTGCCAGCATCGAGATGGGGACTATCACCGGGGAGCTGTTTTTT
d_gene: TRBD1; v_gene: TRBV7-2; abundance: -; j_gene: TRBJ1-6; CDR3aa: CASSLGRDRDSPLHF; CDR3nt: TGTGCCAGCAGCTTAGGCCGGGACAGGGATTCACCCCTCCACTTT
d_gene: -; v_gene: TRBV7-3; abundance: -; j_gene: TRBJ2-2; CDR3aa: CASSLNMNTGELFF; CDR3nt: TGTGCCAGCAGCTTAAACATGAACACCGGGGAGCTGTTTTTT
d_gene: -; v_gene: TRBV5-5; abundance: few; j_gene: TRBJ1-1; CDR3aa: CASSLWTSSEAFF; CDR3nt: TGTGCCAGCAGCTTGTGGACGTCGTCAGAAGCTTTCTTT
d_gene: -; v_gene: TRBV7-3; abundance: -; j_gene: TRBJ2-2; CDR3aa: CASSPGYNTGELFF; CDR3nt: TGTGCCAGCAGCCCCGGCTACAACACCGGGGAGCTGTTTTTT
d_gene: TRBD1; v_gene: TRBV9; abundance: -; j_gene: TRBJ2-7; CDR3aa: CASNPGQGAYEQYF; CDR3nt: TGTGCCAGCAATCCCGGACAGGGGGCTTACGAGCAGTACTTC
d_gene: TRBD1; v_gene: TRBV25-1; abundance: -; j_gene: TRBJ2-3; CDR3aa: CASSGTGGSTDTQYF; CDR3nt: TGTGCCAGCAGTGGGACAGGGGGCAGCACAGATACGCAGTATTTT
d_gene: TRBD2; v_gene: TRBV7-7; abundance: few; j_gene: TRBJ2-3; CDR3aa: CASSRGVGSTDTQYF; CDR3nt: TGTGCCAGCAGCCGGGGGGTAGGAAGCACAGATACGCAGTATTTT
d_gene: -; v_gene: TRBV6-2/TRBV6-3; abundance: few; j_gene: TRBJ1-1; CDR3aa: CASSSYWGVRANTEAFF; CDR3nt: TGTGCCAGCAGTTCCTATTGGGGGGTAAGAGCGAACACTGAAGCTTTCTTT
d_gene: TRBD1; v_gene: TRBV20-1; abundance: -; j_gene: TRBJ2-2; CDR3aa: CSATSGTGVGELFF; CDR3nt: TGCAGTGCTACCTCCGGGACAGGGGTCGGGGAGCTGTTTTTT
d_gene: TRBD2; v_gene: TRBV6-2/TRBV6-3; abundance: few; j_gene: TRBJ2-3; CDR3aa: CASSSYSGGFTDTQYF; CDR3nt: TGTGCCAGCAGTTCCTATAGCGGGGGGTTCACAGATACGCAGTATTTT
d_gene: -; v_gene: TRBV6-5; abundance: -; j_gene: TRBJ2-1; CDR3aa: CASSYVGSYNEQFF; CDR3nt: TGTGCCAGCAGTTATGTCGGATCCTACAATGAGCAGTTCTTC
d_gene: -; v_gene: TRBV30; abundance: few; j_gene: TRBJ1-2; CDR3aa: CAWSDGSGGYTF; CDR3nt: TGTGCCTGGAGCGACGGATCGGGTGGCTACACCTTC
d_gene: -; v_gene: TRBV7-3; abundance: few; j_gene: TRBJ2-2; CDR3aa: CASSLGPANTGELFF; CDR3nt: TGTGCCAGCAGCTTAGGCCCGGCGAACACCGGGGAGCTGTTTTTT
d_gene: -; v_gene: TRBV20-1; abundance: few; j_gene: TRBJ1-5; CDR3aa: CSAREGSGNQPQHF; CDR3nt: TGCAGTGCTAGAGAGGGATCAGGCAATCAGCCCCAGCATTTT
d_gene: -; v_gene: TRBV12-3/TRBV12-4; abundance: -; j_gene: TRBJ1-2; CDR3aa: CASRRAGYGYTF; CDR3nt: TGTGCCAGCCGGAGGGCTGGCTATGGCTACACCTTC
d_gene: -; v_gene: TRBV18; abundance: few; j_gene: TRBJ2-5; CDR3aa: CASSPPNGGSEGTQYF; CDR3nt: TGTGCCAGCTCACCACCGAACGGGGGATCCGAGGGGACCCAGTACTTC
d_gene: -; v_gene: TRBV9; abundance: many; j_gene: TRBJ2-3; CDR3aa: CASSVSGASTDTQYF; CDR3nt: TGTGCCAGCAGCGTTTCGGGAGCTAGCACAGATACGCAGTATTTT